A selection of T cell receptor beta chains follows, all from one sample in a study of blood T cell repertoires in COVID-19. Using immunoSEQ multiplex PCR, the repertoire was profiled, and TCRdb retains in-frame clones only, with some absent. The table lists fewer than 150,000 clones, roughly four fifths of them singletons. Specimen: PBMCs or T cells enriched from blood (not recorded which). Receptors were obtained from a man in his thirties or forties who had recovered from COVID-19. Each CDR3 is given with its conserved first and last residue. D genes are given only for firm matches. Rows may omit the clone size; those that give it use once, few, many or a size class.

v_call: TRBV18
d_call: .
clone_size: .
cdr3_length: 16
j_call: TRBJ1-5
cdr3_nt: TGTGCCAGCTCACCTCCGGGCGGGAAGATCAATCAGCCCCAGCATTTT
cdr3_aa: CASSPPGGKINQPQHF

v_call: TRBV9
d_call: .
clone_size: .
cdr3_length: 11
j_call: TRBJ2-1
cdr3_nt: TGTGCCAGCAGCGTAGGGACAGAGCAGTTCTTC
cdr3_aa: CASSVGTEQFF

v_call: TRBV27
d_call: .
clone_size: .
cdr3_length: 14
j_call: TRBJ1-3
cdr3_nt: TGTGCCAGCAGCCCTTCTATTTCTGGAAACACCATATATTTT
cdr3_aa: CASSPSISGNTIYF

v_call: TRBV4-1
d_call: TRBD1
clone_size: .
cdr3_length: 15
j_call: TRBJ1-2
cdr3_nt: TGCGCCAGCAGCCCTGGACAGGAGAGGGTATATGGCTACACCTTC
cdr3_aa: CASSPGQERVYGYTF

v_call: TRBV25-1
d_call: .
clone_size: .
cdr3_length: 13
j_call: TRBJ1-2
cdr3_nt: TGTGCCAGCAGTCCCGGGAGCGCGTATGGCTACACCTTC
cdr3_aa: CASSPGSAYGYTF

v_call: TRBV2
d_call: .
clone_size: .
cdr3_length: 15
j_call: TRBJ1-5
cdr3_nt: TGTGCCAGCAGTGAAGGACAGCATAGCAATCAGCCCCAGCATTTT
cdr3_aa: CASSEGQHSNQPQHF

v_call: TRBV10-1
d_call: .
clone_size: .
cdr3_length: 14
j_call: TRBJ1-4
cdr3_nt: TGCGCCAGCAGTGAGTCGGGGAGTAGTGAAAAACTGTTTTTT
cdr3_aa: CASSESGSSEKLFF

v_call: TRBV5-5
d_call: .
clone_size: few
cdr3_length: 14
j_call: TRBJ1-1
cdr3_nt: TGTGCCAGCAGCTACGGGACTTTGAACACTGAAGCTTTCTTT
cdr3_aa: CASSYGTLNTEAFF

v_call: TRBV27
d_call: .
clone_size: .
cdr3_length: 14
j_call: TRBJ1-4
cdr3_nt: TGTGCCAGCAGCCTGGGGGGAGTTAATGAAAAACTGTTTTTT
cdr3_aa: CASSLGGVNEKLFF

v_call: TRBV2
d_call: TRBD1
clone_size: few
cdr3_length: 15
j_call: TRBJ1-5
cdr3_nt: TGTGCCAGCAGGAAGGGACAGGGTAGCAATCAGCCCCAGCATTTT
cdr3_aa: CASRKGQGSNQPQHF

v_call: TRBV2
d_call: TRBD1
clone_size: few
cdr3_length: 14
j_call: TRBJ1-5
cdr3_nt: TGTGCCAGCAGTCTGACAGGGGAACGAGAACCCCAGCATTTT
cdr3_aa: CASSLTGEREPQHF

v_call: TRBV4-1
d_call: TRBD1
clone_size: .
cdr3_length: 16
j_call: TRBJ2-1
cdr3_nt: TGCGCCAGCAGCCAAGACGGGGGACAGGGAGGAAATGAGCAGTTCTTC
cdr3_aa: CASSQDGGQGGNEQFF

v_call: TRBV7-9
d_call: .
clone_size: few
cdr3_length: 14
j_call: TRBJ1-1
cdr3_nt: TGTGCCAGCAGCACAACGAGGGGGAAGGGGGAAGCTTTCTTT
cdr3_aa: CASSTTRGKGEAFF

v_call: TRBV7-9
d_call: TRBD1
clone_size: .
cdr3_length: 15
j_call: TRBJ1-2
cdr3_nt: TGTGCCAGCAGAGCCGGGACAGGGGTAAACTATGGCTACACCTTC
cdr3_aa: CASRAGTGVNYGYTF

v_call: TRBV2
d_call: TRBD1
clone_size: .
cdr3_length: 16
j_call: TRBJ2-5
cdr3_nt: TGTGCCAGCAGTGAAGGGTCAGGGGGCTTCCAAGAGACCCAGTACTTC
cdr3_aa: CASSEGSGGFQETQYF

v_call: TRBV19
d_call: TRBD1
clone_size: .
cdr3_length: 13
j_call: TRBJ1-2
cdr3_nt: TGTGCCTGCAAGGACAGGGAGTCTCATGGCTACACCTTC
cdr3_aa: CACKDRESHGYTF

v_call: TRBV9
d_call: .
clone_size: .
cdr3_length: 13
j_call: TRBJ2-7
cdr3_nt: TGTGCCAGCAGCCCGCGTTACTCCTACGAGCAGTACTTC
cdr3_aa: CASSPRYSYEQYF

v_call: TRBV10-3
d_call: .
clone_size: few
cdr3_length: 13
j_call: TRBJ1-1
cdr3_nt: TGTGCCACCAGTTCGGGGGTTGACACTGAAGCTTTCTTT
cdr3_aa: CATSSGVDTEAFF

v_call: TRBV19
d_call: .
clone_size: once
cdr3_length: 11
j_call: TRBJ2-2
cdr3_nt: TGTGCCAGTACGAGGGACGGGGAGCTGTTTTTT
cdr3_aa: CASTRDGELFF

v_call: TRBV2
d_call: .
clone_size: .
cdr3_length: 13
j_call: TRBJ2-1
cdr3_nt: TGTGCCAGCAGGCTGACTAGAGACAATGAGCAGTTCTTC
cdr3_aa: CASRLTRDNEQFF

v_call: TRBV10-1
d_call: .
clone_size: few
cdr3_length: 13
j_call: TRBJ1-6
cdr3_nt: TGCGCCAGCAGTGAGTCGGAGAGTTCACCCCTCCACTTT
cdr3_aa: CASSESESSPLHF

v_call: TRBV5-6
d_call: .
clone_size: .
cdr3_length: 14
j_call: TRBJ2-5
cdr3_nt: TGTGCCAGCAGCTCCCGGACTTACAAAGAGACCCAGTACTTC
cdr3_aa: CASSSRTYKETQYF

v_call: TRBV7-6
d_call: .
clone_size: once
cdr3_length: 16
j_call: TRBJ2-1
cdr3_nt: TGTGCCAGCAGCTTAGAAGGGGGGGGCAATTACAATGAGCAGTTCTTC
cdr3_aa: CASSLEGGGNYNEQFF

v_call: TRBV28
d_call: .
clone_size: .
cdr3_length: 13
j_call: TRBJ1-5
cdr3_nt: TGTGCCAGCACCGATGGGGGGAATCAGCCCCAGCATTTT
cdr3_aa: CASTDGGNQPQHF

v_call: TRBV19
d_call: .
clone_size: .
cdr3_length: 12
j_call: TRBJ1-3
cdr3_nt: TGTGCCAGTAGTGCAGGGGCCTACACCATATATTTT
cdr3_aa: CASSAGAYTIYF

v_call: TRBV7-2
d_call: .
clone_size: .
cdr3_length: 15
j_call: TRBJ2-7
cdr3_nt: TGTGCCAGCAGCTTGGAGTGGGCTAGCGACTACGAGCAGTACTTC
cdr3_aa: CASSLEWASDYEQYF

v_call: TRBV4-1
d_call: .
clone_size: once
cdr3_length: 15
j_call: TRBJ1-5
cdr3_nt: TGCGCCAGCAGACCCTCCGTACTTAGCAATCAGCCCCAGCATTTT
cdr3_aa: CASRPSVLSNQPQHF

v_call: TRBV4-1
d_call: TRBD1
clone_size: once
cdr3_length: 16
j_call: TRBJ2-6
cdr3_nt: TGCGCCAGCAGCCTCGACAGGGCTCATGGGGCCAACGTCCTGACTTTC
cdr3_aa: CASSLDRAHGANVLTF